The 30 T cell receptor beta chains below all came from one sample that was sequenced in a study of OX40 agonist ivuxolimab in advanced cancers. The assay was immunoSEQ multiplex PCR, and TCRdb's table has in-frame clones only and misses some. The sample shows about 49,000 clones, roughly 79% of them seen only once. Sequences were derived from CD4+ or CD8+ T cells sorted from blood, sampled in a trial of the OX40 agonist ivuxolimab. The source of these receptors is an adult with an advanced solid tumor such as melanoma, head and neck, liver or kidney cancer.

V is TRBV4-1 and J is TRBJ2-1, with TRBD2 as a possible D gene (5 bases). Germline-derived CDR1 and CDR2 are MGHRA and YSYEKL. The ends were cut back, 4 bases at V and 5 bases at J, with 15 bases in the middle. The CDR3 runs 15 residues. The CDR3 DNA reads TGCGCCAGCAGCCTACTAGATTCCGTTGACAATGAGCAGTTCTTC. Protein: CASSLLDSVDNEQFF.

The CDR3 nucleotides read TGTGCCAGCAGCTTAAGAGTGAACAATGAGCAGTTCTTC. Its translation is CASSLRVNNEQFF. V gene TRBV7-8 combines with J gene TRBJ2-1; D gene unclear. Germline V lookup: CDR1 SGHVS, CDR2 FQNEAQ. V was trimmed by 2 bases and J by 5 bases, leaving 7 bases between them. The CDR3 sequence is 13 residues long.

This chain joins TRBV5-1 and TRBJ1-1; no clear D gene. With 0 bases removed from V and 7 bases from J, the gap between germline ends came to 10 bases. This CDR3 spans 13 amino acids. Germline CDR1 and CDR2: SGHRS and YFSETQ. CDR3 coding DNA: TGCGCCAGCAGCTTGGTAAGTGAGAATGAAGCTTTCTTT. Its protein product is CASSLVSENEAFF.

The CDR3 region has the DNA TGCGCCAGCAGCTTGACAGGGTGGGACACCGGGGAGCTGTTTTTT. Its protein is CASSLTGWDTGELFF. J is TRBJ2-2 and V is TRBV5-1, with a tentative D call TRBD1 (6 bases). The CDR3 runs 15 residues. V lost 1 base, J lost 3 bases, and 10 bases lay in between. Germline values: CDR1 SGHRS, CDR2 YFSETQ.

The gene calls are TRBV6-5 and TRBJ2-7; TRBD2 aligns across 9 bases. The V gene end was trimmed by 4 bases and the J gene end by 5 bases; junction bases not matched to a gene: 6. The CDR3 has 14 residues. The germline gives CDR1 MNHEY, CDR2 SVGAGI. Here the CDR3 DNA reads TGTGCCAGCAGTTCGCCTAGCGGGATAGACGAGCAGTACTTC. It codes for CASSSPSGIDEQYF.

The CDR3 spells CASTTGRGYTF. In DNA, the CDR3 is TGTGCCAGCACTACTGGCCGTGGCTACACCTTC. The genes are TRBV2 and TRBJ1-2; no reliable D call. The germline V gene has CDR1 SNHLY and CDR2 FYNNEI. There are 11 residues in the CDR3. V dropped 7 bases and J dropped 7 bases, with 10 bases sitting between them.

This clone was observed a handful of times. CDR3 protein: CASSPTGGEMNTEAFF. Written as DNA, the CDR3 is TGTGCCAGCAGTCCGACAGGGGGGGAGATGAACACTGAAGCTTTCTTT. The gene calls are TRBV7-9 and TRBJ1-1; 9 bases map to TRBD1. The junction had 8 bases not matched to a gene; V was cut back by 6 bases and J by 0 bases. Germline V CDR1 and CDR2: SEHNR, FQNEAQ (reference sequence). The CDR3 extends over 16 amino acids.

This clone appeared a single time. This chain connects TRBV7-8 to TRBJ2-1; D is perhaps TRBD1 (5 bases). Per germline, CDR1 SGHVS and CDR2 FQNEAQ. The CDR3 loop spans 15 amino acids. Trimming removed 2 bases from V and 2 bases from J, with 10 bases in between. CDR3 sequence reads: CASSLKGAPYNEQFF. The CDR3 DNA reads TGTGCCAGCAGCTTAAAAGGGGCCCCCTACAATGAGCAGTTCTTC.

J is TRBJ1-4 and V is TRBV6-1, with D possibly TRBD1 on 5 matching bases. Trimming stripped 4 bases from V and 1 base from J, with 10 bases between. Germline V lookup: CDR1 MNHNS, CDR2 SASEGT. The CDR3 contains 15 residues. The CDR3 spells CASSVVQETNEKLFF. The CDR3 region has the DNA TGTGCCAGCAGTGTGGTACAGGAAACTAATGAAAAACTGTTTTTT.

The chain employs TRBV28 and TRBJ2-2, with D tentatively TRBD1 (6 bases). Trimming took 4 bases from V and 2 from J, leaving 8 bases between them. Germline V gene lookup returns CDR1 MDHEN and CDR2 SYDVKM. The CDR3 spans 14 residues. CDR3 in amino acids: CASSWTVNTGELFF. As DNA, the CDR3 is TGTGCCAGCAGTTGGACAGTAAACACCGGGGAGCTGTTTTTT.

This chain connects TRBV29-1 to TRBJ1-6; a weak D match, TRBD1 (5 bases). With 7 bases removed from V and 7 bases from J, the gap between germline ends came to 14 bases. The germline V gene encodes CDR1 SQVTM and CDR2 ANQGSEA. The CDR3 runs 13 residues. DNA of the CDR3: TGCAGCGCCTCGAACGGGGGAAATTCACCCCTCCACTTT. Residues: CSASNGGNSPLHF.

The genes are TRBV7-9 and TRBJ1-3; D gene unclear. Per the germline V gene, CDR1 is SEHNR and CDR2 is FQNEAQ (reference sequence). This CDR3 has 16 residues. V lost 1 base and J 0 bases, leaving 10 bases between the germline ends. The CDR3 nucleotides are TGTGCCAGCAGCTTAGGCCACCAGGTCTCTGGAAACACCATATATTTT. Amino acid sequence: CASSLGHQVSGNTIYF.

In this sample, this clone turned up a few times. The V gene is TRBV27, the J gene TRBJ2-2; unclear D gene. Germline assignment: CDR1 MNHEY and CDR2 SMNVEV (reference sequence). The CDR3 contains 15 residues. The germline V and J ends were trimmed by 1 base and 1 base, with 7 bases remaining between them. The CDR3 region is CASSLWSGNTGELFF. CDR3 nucleotides: TGTGCCAGCAGTTTATGGTCGGGGAACACCGGGGAGCTGTTTTTT.

The J gene is TRBJ1-2, the V gene TRBV28; 7 bases match TRBD1. The CDR3 length is 14 residues. Germline V CDR1 and CDR2: MDHEN, SYDVKM. After removal of 3 bases from V and 4 bases from J, the junction contained 5 bases not matched to a gene. CDR3 sequence: CASSFVGTVYGYTF. Here the CDR3 DNA reads TGTGCCAGCAGTTTCGTCGGGACAGTCTATGGCTACACCTTC.

The rearrangement joins TRBV2 to TRBJ1-6; D unresolved. The V gene's germline CDR1 is SNHLY and CDR2 FYNNEI. The CDR3 covers 14 residues. Trimming pared 6 bases from V and 7 bases from J, leaving 13 bases between. CDR3 residues: CASRERGYNSPLHF. The CDR3 bases are TGTGCCAGCAGGGAACGGGGATACAATTCACCCCTCCACTTT.

The rearrangement links TRBV29-1 to TRBJ2-1; possible D gene TRBD1, 7 bases. Germline lookup yields CDR1 SQVTM and CDR2 ANQGSEA. Trimming took off 2 bases at V and 6 bases at J, with 17 bases between the two ends. CDR3 size: 15 residues. The CDR3 here is CSVESGDSEGNEQFF. The DNA of the CDR3 is TGCAGCGTTGAATCGGGGGACAGTGAGGGCAATGAGCAGTTCTTC.

In this sample, this clone turned up a few times. The genes are TRBV28 and TRBJ1-1; D remains ambiguous. Per the germline V gene, CDR1 is MDHEN and CDR2 is SYDVKM. This CDR3 is built from 14 residues. Between the trimmed V and J ends, which lost 6 bases and 0 bases, there was a span of 11 bases. The CDR3 loop reads CASSLTPMNTEAFF. Written as DNA, the CDR3 is TGTGCCAGCAGCCTCACCCCAATGAACACTGAAGCTTTCTTT.

V and J are TRBV5-1 and TRBJ2-1; TRBD1 aligns across 12 bases. The CDR3 extends over 15 amino acids. Germline V gene lookup returns CDR1 SGHRS and CDR2 YFSETQ. V lost 5 bases to trimming and J lost 7 bases; unmatched junction nucleotides: 7. Here the CDR3 reads CASSFGTGGGNEQFF. The CDR3 DNA is TGCGCCAGCAGTTTCGGGACAGGGGGCGGGAATGAGCAGTTCTTC.

The gene calls are TRBV28 and TRBJ1-2; D perhaps matches TRBD1 (5 bases). The germline V gene has CDR1 MDHEN and CDR2 SYDVKM. The CDR3 contains 13 residues. Trimming stripped 2 bases from V and 8 bases from J, with 12 bases between. CDR3 coding DNA: TGTGCCAGCAGTTTACAGGGCGTGGAGGGCTACACCTTC. Encoded protein: CASSLQGVEGYTF.

The V call is TRBV28, the J call TRBJ2-1; no clear D gene. The CDR3 totals 12 residues. Germline loops: CDR1 MDHEN, CDR2 SYDVKM. CDR3: CAGGDNYNEQFF. CDR3 nucleotide sequence: TGTGCGGGTGGGGATAACTACAATGAGCAGTTCTTC.

The chain links TRBV19 to TRBJ2-4, with TRBD2 identical over 10 bases. This CDR3 has 17 residues. Germline CDR1 and CDR2: LNHDA and SQIVND (reference sequence). V shed 4 bases and J 7 bases; nucleotides not matched to a gene: 13. CDR3 sequence: CASSKAGGPIMGNIQYF. Written as DNA, the CDR3 is TGTGCCAGTAGTAAAGCGGGAGGGCCAATCATGGGGAACATTCAGTACTTC.

The chain couples TRBV28 to TRBJ2-3, with 8 bases matching TRBD2. J was trimmed by 4 bases and V by 1 base; bases with no gene match: 7. CDR3 length equals 16 residues. The germline V gene has CDR1 MDHEN and CDR2 SYDVKM. The chain's CDR3 is CASSLSTGGGADTQYF. In nucleotides, the CDR3 is TGTGCCAGCAGTTTATCTACGGGGGGGGGCGCAGATACGCAGTATTTT.

The chain uses TRBV28 and TRBJ1-1; D is ambiguous. The germline CDR1 and CDR2 sequences are MDHEN and SYDVKM. V was trimmed by 6 bases and J by 7 bases, leaving 9 bases between them. CDR3 length equals 11 residues. This CDR3 is CASSLSREAFF. The DNA for the CDR3 is TGTGCCAGCAGCCTATCACGTGAAGCTTTCTTT.

The V and J genes are TRBV6-5 and TRBJ1-1, with D maybe TRBD1 (6 bases). CDR1 and CDR2 from the germline V gene are MNHEY and SVGAGI. The CDR3 is 15 residues long. Trimming shortened V by 2 bases and J by 4 bases, and 14 bases separated the two germline ends. DNA of the CDR3: TGTGCCAGCAGTTACGCCTTTAGGGGGGCCACTGAAGCTTTCTTT. This gives the protein CASSYAFRGATEAFF.

CDR3 nucleotides: TGCGCCAGCAGCCATAAGACGTCCGTACCTGGAAACACCATATATTTT. As protein: CASSHKTSVPGNTIYF. This chain uses TRBV4-1 with TRBJ1-3; no clear D. V lost 3 bases and J 2 bases, leaving 14 bases between the germline ends. The germline V gene encodes CDR1 MGHRA and CDR2 YSYEKL. This CDR3 is built from 16 residues.

This clone has just one count. This chain links TRBV7-8 with TRBJ1-2; no firm D call. Between the trimmed V and J ends, which lost 5 bases and 8 bases, there was a span of 15 bases. Germline V gene lookup returns CDR1 SGHVS and CDR2 FQNEAQ. CDR3 length equals 13 residues. This CDR3 is CASSPMSSMGYTF. In DNA form, the CDR3 reads TGTGCCAGCAGCCCGATGTCTTCTATGGGCTACACCTTC.

This chain links TRBV27 with TRBJ2-3; D is uncertain. The CDR3 contains 12 residues. Germline V gives CDR1 MNHEY, CDR2 SMNVEV (reference sequence). The V and J ends lost 3 bases and 8 bases respectively, with 9 bases between them. The CDR3 region is CASSFSSGTQYF. The CDR3 bases are TGTGCCAGCAGTTTTTCATCTGGTACGCAGTATTTT.

V gene TRBV6-1 combines with J gene TRBJ2-3; 9 nucleotides align to TRBD1. Germline CDR1 is MNHNS and CDR2 is SASEGT. The CDR3 sequence is 13 residues long. J was trimmed by 3 bases and V by 6 bases; bases with no gene match: 1. The CDR3, as DNA: TGTGCCAGCAGAGGACAGGGGACAGATACGCAGTATTTT. This encodes CASRGQGTDTQYF.

This clone was observed once. The rearrangement joins TRBV4-2 to TRBJ2-2, with no clear D. Trimming shortened V by 1 base and J by 6 bases, and 9 bases separated the two germline ends. CDR3 size: 14 residues. Germline CDR1 is LGHNA and CDR2 is YNFKEQ. The CDR3 loop reads CASSQAVNAGELFF. As DNA, the CDR3 is TGTGCCAGCAGCCAAGCCGTAAACGCCGGGGAGCTGTTTTTT.

The CDR3 coding sequence is TGTGCCAGCAGCTCCGACCTGGGTAAGGAGCAGTACTTC. This codes for CASSSDLGKEQYF. The chain recombines TRBV7-6 with TRBJ2-7, with unresolved D. Germline V gene data show CDR1 as SGHVS and CDR2 as FNYEAQ. This CDR3 comprises 13 residues. The V end was cut by 4 bases, the J end by 7 bases, with 14 bases between. The variable domain in full, with the rest retrieved from reference TRBV7-6 and TRBJ2-7, is GAGVSQSPRYKVTKRGQDVALRCDPISGHVSLYWYRQALGQGPEFLTYFNYEAQQDKSGLPNDRFSAERPEGSISTLTIQRTEQRDSAMYRCASSSDLGKEQYFGPGTRLTVT.